This T cell receptor (beta chain) was recovered during a study of CD8 T cells in Susac syndrome. V gave up 2 bases and J gave up 2 bases, with 12 bases separating them. This CDR3 has 15 residues. CDR1 is GTSNPN, CDR2 SVGIG, per germline (reference sequence). This clonotype was counted once. The RNA input was 0.5 to 1 ug, and it was reverse transcribed with random hexamers. TCRdb fed the immunoSEQ multiplex PCR reads into MiXCR, producing one record per CDR3 protein. This table holds 180,000 or so distinct CDR3 sequences, 90% to 95% found once. Material: CD4+ T cells from PBMCs. This clonotype was obtained from a human donor in good health. This chain links TRBV30 with TRBJ2-2; possible D gene TRBD2, 5 bases. This chain's CDR3 is CAWSTWTGNTGELFF. The CDR3 DNA follows: TGTGCCTGGAGTACGTGGACGGGAAACACCGGGGAGCTGTTTTTT.